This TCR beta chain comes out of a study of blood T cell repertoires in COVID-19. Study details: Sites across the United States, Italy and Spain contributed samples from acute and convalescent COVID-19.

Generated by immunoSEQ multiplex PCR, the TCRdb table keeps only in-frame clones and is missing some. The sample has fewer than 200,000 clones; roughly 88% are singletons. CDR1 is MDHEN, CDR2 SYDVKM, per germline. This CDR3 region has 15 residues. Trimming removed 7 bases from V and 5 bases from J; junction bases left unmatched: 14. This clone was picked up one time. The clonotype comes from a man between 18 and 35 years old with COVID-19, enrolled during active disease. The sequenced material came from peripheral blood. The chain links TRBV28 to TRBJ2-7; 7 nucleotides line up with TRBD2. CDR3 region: CASNARAGPGDEQYF. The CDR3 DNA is TGTGCCAGCAACGCTAGAGCGGGACCTGGCGACGAGCAGTACTTC.